This T cell receptor beta chain was observed in a study of T cell responses to AZD1222 COVID-19 vaccine. Clones were sequenced by immunoSEQ multiplex PCR, and TCRdb holds only the in-frame ones, with some missing. The table shows roughly 100,000 clones, with 88% occurring only once. This clone was counted between two and nine times. V gave up 4 bases and J gave up 4 bases, with 8 bases separating them. The CDR3 is 13 amino acids. Germline-derived CDR1 and CDR2 are SGHRS and YFSETQ. The material was peripheral blood, obtained on day 0 of AZD1222 vaccination. The TCR was taken from an adult in good health. The chain has TRBV5-1 and TRBJ1-4; D is uncertain. CDR3 sequence reads: CASSPGLNEKLFF. The CDR3 DNA follows: TGCGCCAGCAGCCCAGGTCTTAATGAAAAACTGTTTTTT. Full variable domain (outside the CDR3, taken from reference TRBV5-1 and TRBJ1-4): KAGVTQTPRYLIKTRGQQVTLSCSPISGHRSVSWYQQTPGQGLQFLFEYFSETQRNKGNFPGRFSGRQFSNSRSEMNVSTLELGDSALYLCASSPGLNEKLFFGSGTQLSVL.